These T cell receptor beta chains were read from a single sample in a study of T cell clusters in autoimmune cytopenias. TCRdb reprocessed the multiplex PCR reads and reports one entry per CDR3 protein, with no DNA. The listing contains about 12,000 distinct CDR3 sequences. The material sequenced was peripheral blood. The receptors were gathered from a human donor with an autoimmune cytopenia or autoimmune hepatitis (not recorded which). CDR3s include the opening cysteine and the closing phenylalanine or tryptophan. Fields, in order: clone size, J gene, V gene, CDR3 protein. Clone size is shown for a subset of rows, as once, few, many or a class of expanded clone.

NA	TRBJ1-1	TRBV12-3/TRBV12-4	CASSLLGYPGEAFF
NA	TRBJ2-1	TRBV5-4	CATSQVYSYNEQFF
medium-sized	TRBJ2-2	TRBV18	CASSPPEGSGELFF
NA	TRBJ2-7	TRBV6-2/TRBV6-3	CASSLTAYKQYF
NA	TRBJ1-1	TRBV19	CASSISQGVFYTEAFF
NA	TRBJ2-7	TRBV7-2	CASSVEGTSGSYEQYF
NA	TRBJ2-1	TRBV6-2/TRBV6-3	CASSPVGNEQFF
NA	TRBJ2-7	TRBV7-6	CASSLGWGGRAAPGFYEQYF
medium-sized	TRBJ1-5	TRBV29-1	CSVSHGYSNQPQHF
NA	TRBJ2-2	TRBV7-9	CASRSGLAGVRTGELFF
NA	TRBJ1-1	TRBV5-1	CASSPQTVNTEAFF
NA	TRBJ2-5	TRBV6-5	CASSLLAGGETQYF
medium-sized	TRBJ2-1	TRBV19	CASSNEPYNEQFF
NA	TRBJ2-5	TRBV7-9	CASSRSLTGPHWTQYF
NA	TRBJ2-3	TRBV7-9	CASRAGLAGSDTQYF
large	TRBJ2-3	TRBV29-1	CSVRTTGQRSTDTQYF
NA	TRBJ2-6	TRBV6-2/TRBV6-3	CASSYGAGANVLTF
NA	TRBJ2-7	TRBV27	CASSLRAAGTHEQYF
medium-sized	TRBJ2-3	TRBV6-5	CASSYAGGPRADTQYF
medium-sized	TRBJ2-6	TRBV19	CASSIDSGGINSRANVLTF
NA	TRBJ1-4	TRBV5-5	CASSLAGSNEKLFF
NA	TRBJ2-1	TRBV5-1	CASSFSGRALVTYNEQFF
medium-sized	TRBJ2-2	TRBV19	CASSIGGRASGELFF
NA	TRBJ2-7	TRBV19	CAPGGKVRGKQYF
NA	TRBJ2-7	TRBV12-3/TRBV12-4	CASSLPGTGVSYEQYF
NA	TRBJ1-5	TRBV19	CASSKGSGAGNQPQHF
NA	TRBJ2-5	TRBV7-9	CASSLGPSGVEETQYF
NA	TRBJ2-3	TRBV7-2	CASSLVRDTQYF
NA	TRBJ2-5	TRBV18	CASSQGFFQETQYF
NA	TRBJ1-4	TRBV6-1	CASTRGGVLFF
NA	TRBJ2-7	TRBV5-5	CASSDSFGAYEQYF
medium-sized	TRBJ2-3	TRBV19	CASSIRSGGVDTQYF
NA	TRBJ2-3	TRBV20-1	CSGGGATDTQYF
NA	TRBJ1-5	TRBV19	CASSRGGGSNQPQHF
NA	TRBJ1-1	TRBV12-3/TRBV12-4	CASSSEVPEAFF
NA	TRBJ1-1	TRBV19	CASSRGREAFF
NA	TRBJ2-1	TRBV5-4	CASSLGTTSYNEQFF
medium-sized	TRBJ2-2	TRBV19	CASSVSGTSGVGELFF
NA	TRBJ2-2	TRBV11-2	CASSIQGTGELFF
NA	TRBJ2-2	TRBV11-2	CASSFRGTGDTGELFF
NA	TRBJ1-1	TRBV15	CDTSRQGVNTEAFF
NA	TRBJ2-4	TRBV18	CASSPPSAGIKNIQYF
NA	TRBJ2-5	TRBV5-6	CASSLITSGYQETQYF
medium-sized	TRBJ2-1	TRBV29-1	CSVHGLAEDNEQFF
NA	TRBJ1-2	TRBV18	CASSPSYQLLNYGYTF
NA	TRBJ2-4	TRBV6-2/TRBV6-3	CASSYSWGQGNIQYF
NA	TRBJ1-1	TRBV27	CASTPTRLSAAEAFF
NA	TRBJ2-7	TRBV18	CASSVRDRDTYEQYF
NA	TRBJ2-6	TRBV11-2	CASSSPRDRGVFPGANVLTF
medium-sized	TRBJ2-1	TRBV19	CASSIDGSTYNEQFF
NA	TRBJ1-2	TRBV27	CASSPQVRGNYGYTF
NA	TRBJ2-3	TRBV5-6	CASSLRQGYTDTQYF
medium-sized	TRBJ2-2	TRBV19	CASSRNKGYNTGELFF
NA	TRBJ2-3	TRBV4-3	CASSQFTGSTDTQYF
NA	TRBJ2-5	TRBV7-2	CASSLGGGGVGETQYF
NA	TRBJ2-1	TRBV29-1	CSALAGGADGQFF
NA	TRBJ2-7	TRBV30	CAWKRQGLYEQYF
NA	TRBJ1-6	TRBV6-1	CASSAGQPHSPLHF
NA	TRBJ2-6	TRBV6-5	CATVSTRIGANVLTF
NA	TRBJ2-1	TRBV12-3/TRBV12-4	CASSLERGAYEQFF